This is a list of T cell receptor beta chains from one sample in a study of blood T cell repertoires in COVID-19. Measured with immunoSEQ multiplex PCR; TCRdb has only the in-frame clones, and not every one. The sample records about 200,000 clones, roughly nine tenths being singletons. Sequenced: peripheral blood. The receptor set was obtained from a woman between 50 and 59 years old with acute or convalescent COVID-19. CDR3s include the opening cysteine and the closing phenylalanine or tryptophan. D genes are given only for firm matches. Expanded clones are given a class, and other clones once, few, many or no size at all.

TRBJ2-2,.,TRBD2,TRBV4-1,CASSQAMSSGGRYTGELFF,TGCGCCAGCAGCCAAGCAATGTCTAGCGGGGGGCGTTACACCGGGGAGCTGTTTTTT
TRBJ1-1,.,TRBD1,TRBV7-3,CASQRTGGSLNTEAFF,TGTGCCAGCCAGAGGACAGGGGGCAGCCTGAACACTGAAGCTTTCTTT
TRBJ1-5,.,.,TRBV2,CASSEVAGYQPQHF,TGTGCCAGCAGTGAAGTTGCGGGATATCAGCCCCAGCATTTT
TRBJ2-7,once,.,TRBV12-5,CASGSLGRTPYEQYF,TGTGCTAGTGGCTCCTTGGGCAGAACCCCCTACGAGCAGTACTTC
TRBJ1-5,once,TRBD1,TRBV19,CASSIRGLGGYGNQPQHF,TGTGCCAGTAGTATTAGGGGGCTAGGTGGGTACGGCAATCAGCCCCAGCATTTT
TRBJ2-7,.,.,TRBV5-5,CASSLMVGGGLAEQYF,TGTGCCAGCAGCTTGATGGTAGGGGGGGGACTGGCCGAGCAGTACTTC
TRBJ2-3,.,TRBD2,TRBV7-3,CASSPAVGLQTSTDTQYF,TGTGCCAGCAGCCCCGCCGTGGGACTACAGACTAGCACAGATACGCAGTATTTT
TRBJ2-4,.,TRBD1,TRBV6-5,CASSHSGQKKNIQYF,TGTGCCAGCAGCCACTCGGGACAGAAAAAAAACATTCAGTACTTC
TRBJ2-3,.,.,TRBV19,CASKQDTDTQYF,TGTGCCAGTAAGCAGGACACAGATACGCAGTATTTT
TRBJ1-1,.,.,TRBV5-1,CASSGGHLIAAEAFF,TGCGCCAGCAGCGGGGGACACCTGATTGCTGCTGAAGCTTTCTTT
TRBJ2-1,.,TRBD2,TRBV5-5,CASSLTASGVPRNEQFF,TGTGCCAGCAGCTTGACGGCTAGCGGCGTACCGCGTAATGAGCAGTTCTTC
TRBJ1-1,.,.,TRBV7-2,CASSLAGGPFANTEAFF,TGTGCCAGCAGCTTAGCGGGGGGTCCTTTTGCGAACACTGAAGCTTTCTTT
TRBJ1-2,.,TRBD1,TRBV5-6,CASSTGQGYGYTF,TGTGCCAGCAGCACCGGACAGGGCTATGGCTACACCTTC
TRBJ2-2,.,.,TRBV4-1,CASSQDWGVTGELFF,TGCGCCAGCAGCCAAGATTGGGGCGTCACCGGGGAGCTGTTTTTT
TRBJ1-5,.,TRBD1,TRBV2,CASRPLQGAPLDQPQHF,TGTGCCAGCAGACCGTTACAGGGGGCGCCGTTGGATCAGCCCCAGCATTTT
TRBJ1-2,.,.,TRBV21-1,CASSPPAVIYGYTF,TGTGCCAGCAGCCCCCCCGCAGTCATCTATGGCTACACCTTC
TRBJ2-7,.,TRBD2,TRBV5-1,CASSFSGGSYEQYF,TGCGCCAGCAGCTTTAGCGGGGGCTCCTACGAGCAGTACTTC
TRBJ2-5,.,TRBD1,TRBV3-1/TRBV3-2,CASSRGTGEGTQYF,TGTGCCAGCAGCCGAGGTACAGGGGAAGGGACCCAGTACTTC
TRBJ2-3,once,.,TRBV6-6,CASSYTSRDTQYF,TGTGCCAGCAGTTACACGTCCAGAGATACGCAGTATTTT
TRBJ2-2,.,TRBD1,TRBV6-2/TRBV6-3,CASSTQGAGTGELFF,TGTGCCAGCAGTACTCAGGGGGCAGGGACCGGGGAGCTGTTTTTT
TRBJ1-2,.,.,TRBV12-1,CASSSGQANYGYTF,TGTGCCAGCAGCTCCGGACAGGCGAACTATGGCTACACCTTC
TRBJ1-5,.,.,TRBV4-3,CASSQDRGSDQPQHF,TGCGCCAGCAGCCAAGATAGGGGGTCGGATCAGCCCCAGCATTTT
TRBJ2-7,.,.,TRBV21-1,CASSNTEPDTYEQYF,TGTGCCAGCAGCAATACTGAGCCAGACACCTACGAGCAGTACTTC
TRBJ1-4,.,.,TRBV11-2,CASSLGLDREVRFF,TGTGCCAGCAGCCTCGGTCTGGACAGAGAAGTTAGGTTTTTT
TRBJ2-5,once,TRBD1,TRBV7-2,CASGRQGQETQYF,TGTGCCAGCGGTCGACAGGGACAAGAGACCCAGTACTTC
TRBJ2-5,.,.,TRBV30,CASQKGPAETQYF,TGTGCCTCTCAAAAGGGGCCGGCGGAGACCCAGTACTTC
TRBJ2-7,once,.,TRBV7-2,CASSLGMTGHNYEQYF,TGTGCCAGCAGCTTGGGTATGACGGGACACAACTACGAGCAGTACTTC